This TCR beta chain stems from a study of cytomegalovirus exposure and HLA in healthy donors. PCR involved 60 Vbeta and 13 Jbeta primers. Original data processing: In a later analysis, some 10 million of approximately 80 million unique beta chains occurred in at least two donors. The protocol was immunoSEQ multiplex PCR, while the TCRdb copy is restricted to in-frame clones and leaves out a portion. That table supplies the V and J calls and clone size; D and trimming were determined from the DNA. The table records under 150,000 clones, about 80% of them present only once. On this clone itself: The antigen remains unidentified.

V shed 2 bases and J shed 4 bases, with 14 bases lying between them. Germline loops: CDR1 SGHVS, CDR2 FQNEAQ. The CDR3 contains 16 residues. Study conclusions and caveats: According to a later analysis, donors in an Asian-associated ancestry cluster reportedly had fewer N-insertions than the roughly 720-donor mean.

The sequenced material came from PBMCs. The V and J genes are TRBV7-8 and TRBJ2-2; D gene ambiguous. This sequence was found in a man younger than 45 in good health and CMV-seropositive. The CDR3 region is CASSLRRMAPTGELFF. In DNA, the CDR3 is TGTGCCAGCAGCTTACGCAGAATGGCACCCACCGGGGAGCTGTTTTTT. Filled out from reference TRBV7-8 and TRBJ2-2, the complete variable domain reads GAGVSQSPRYKVAKRGQDVALRCDPISGHVSLFWYQQALGQGPEFLTYFQNEAQLDKSGLPSDRFFAERPEGSVSTLKIQRTQQEDSAVYLCASSLRRMAPTGELFFGEGSRLTVL.